The rows below give T cell receptor beta chains drawn from one sample of a study of cytomegalovirus exposure and HLA in healthy donors. Assay used: immunoSEQ multiplex PCR; TCRdb lists only in-frame clones, some missing. This table has about 160,000 clones, about 81% appearing once. The source material was PBMCs. These receptor sequences come from a girl between 5 and 17 years old in good health and CMV-seropositive. CDR3s include the opening cysteine and the closing phenylalanine or tryptophan. Each record gives: D gene, V gene, clone size, J gene, CDR3 protein, CDR3 DNA. D genes are given only for firm matches. Clone size is not always given. Where it is, it says once, few, many or a class for expanded clones.

>-|TRBV5-1|-|TRBJ2-7
CASSSRGDLTTVGYEQYF
TGCGCCAGCAGCTCGCGTGGGGACTTAACTACGGTGGGCTACGAGCAGTACTTC
>TRBD2|TRBV7-9|-|TRBJ2-1
CASSLPTSGRNNEQFF
TGTGCCAGCAGCTTACCGACTAGCGGGAGGAACAATGAGCAGTTCTTC
>-|TRBV5-1|-|TRBJ2-3
CASSYSRGGGTDTQYF
TGCGCCAGCAGCTACTCAAGAGGGGGGGGCACAGATACGCAGTATTTT
>TRBD1|TRBV4-1|once|TRBJ1-5
CASSQDRGIQPQHF
TGCGCCAGCAGCCAAGACAGGGGGATCCAGCCCCAGCATTTT
>TRBD1|TRBV4-3|-|TRBJ2-7
CASSLTTGGYEQYF
TGCGCCAGCAGCCTAACGACAGGGGGCTACGAGCAGTACTTC
>-|TRBV28|-|TRBJ2-7
CASSLRGFGQYF
TGTGCCAGCAGTTTACGGGGATTCGGGCAGTACTTC
>-|TRBV4-3|-|TRBJ2-5
CASSQDPAGQETQYF
TGCGCCAGCAGCCAAGATCCGGCAGGACAAGAGACCCAGTACTTC
>TRBD1|TRBV20-1|-|TRBJ1-2
CSAWDRDGYTF
TGCAGTGCTTGGGACAGGGACGGCTACACCTTC
>-|TRBV6-7|-|TRBJ1-4
CASSYSMKQGLPEKLFF
TGTGCCAGCAGTTACTCGATGAAACAGGGTCTCCCTGAAAAACTGTTTTTT
>-|TRBV19|-|TRBJ1-1
CASSIMGGLNTEAFF
TGTGCCAGTAGTATAATGGGCGGGTTGAACACTGAAGCTTTCTTT
>-|TRBV7-2|-|TRBJ1-1
CASSPGTESFF
TGTGCCAGCAGCCCCGGAACAGAATCTTTCTTT
>-|TRBV18|-|TRBJ2-1
CASSPSDSNEQFF
TGTGCCAGCTCACCCTCAGACAGCAATGAGCAGTTCTTC
>TRBD2|TRBV2|-|TRBJ2-1
CASSEASGRGGRGISYNEQFF
TGTGCCAGCAGTGAAGCCTCCGGGCGGGGCGGGAGGGGGATCTCCTACAATGAGCAGTTCTTC
>TRBD1|TRBV30|-|TRBJ1-1
CAWSVRGGWMNTEAFF
TGTGCCTGGAGTGTACGAGGGGGCTGGATGAACACTGAAGCTTTCTTT
>-|TRBV11-2|-|TRBJ1-3
CASSLGTSSGNTIYF
TGTGCCAGCAGCTTAGGCACTAGCTCTGGAAACACCATATATTTT
>-|TRBV29-1|-|TRBJ2-5
CSVEESRLETQYF
TGCAGCGTTGAAGAGTCGCGTCTCGAGACCCAGTACTTC
>-|TRBV7-6|once|TRBJ1-2
CASSPSGTLLYGYTF
TGTGCCAGCAGCCCATCCGGGACACTTCTATATGGCTACACCTTC
>-|TRBV4-1|large|TRBJ1-4
CASSQEGGELFF
TGCGCCAGCAGCCAAGAAGGGGGGGAACTGTTTTTT
>TRBD1|TRBV7-9|-|TRBJ1-4
CASSLRQGVSEKLFF
TGTGCCAGCAGCTTACGACAGGGGGTATCTGAAAAACTGTTTTTT
>TRBD1|TRBV5-4|once|TRBJ2-7
CASSSPGQKTYEQYF
TGTGCCAGCAGCTCACCGGGACAGAAAACCTACGAGCAGTACTTC
>-|TRBV7-9|-|TRBJ1-4
CASSDTGEKLFF
TGTGCCAGCAGCGACACAGGGGAAAAACTGTTTTTT
>-|TRBV27|-|TRBJ2-3
CASSQYPGDTQYF
TGTGCCAGCAGTCAGTATCCAGGGGATACGCAGTATTTT
>TRBD1|TRBV29-1|-|TRBJ1-2
CSVRQGSSRGYTF
TGCAGCGTCAGACAGGGTTCGTCAAGGGGCTACACCTTC
>TRBD1|TRBV29-1|-|TRBJ1-1
CSVDRATGLNTEAFF
TGCAGCGTTGATAGGGCGACAGGGTTGAACACTGAAGCTTTCTTT
>TRBD2|TRBV6-5|-|TRBJ2-1
CASRSGGWNEQFF
TGTGCCAGCAGGAGCGGGGGTTGGAATGAGCAGTTCTTC
>-|TRBV19|-|TRBJ1-4
CASSIGRTFNEKLFF
TGTGCCAGTAGTATTGGGCGGACATTTAATGAAAAACTGTTTTTT